These T cell receptor beta chains were read from a single sample in a study of control samples from healthy donors and cancer patients. Sequenced by immunoSEQ multiplex PCR; TCRdb stores in-frame clones only, minus some. The data show tens of thousands of clones, 87% seen once. The specimen was PBMCs. The receptors derive from a woman aged 55-70 years with lung cancer. The CDR3 runs from the conserved cysteine through the conserved F or W. D genes are given only for firm matches. Not all rows give a size; the values are once, few, many and, for expanded clones, a class.

d_call	v_call	j_call	clone_size	cdr3_nt	cdr3_aa
-	TRBV5-1	TRBJ1-1	-	TGCGCCAGCAGCCCTGATCCCGGGACATTGAACACTGAAGCTTTCTTT	CASSPDPGTLNTEAFF
TRBD1	TRBV30	TRBJ1-4	-	TGTGCCTGGAGTGTAGGAGGGACAGGGAGCGAAAAACTGTTTTTT	CAWSVGGTGSEKLFF
-	TRBV5-1	TRBJ2-1	-	TGCGCCAGCAGCTTGGTGAGCGGCTCCTACAATGAGCAGTTCTTC	CASSLVSGSYNEQFF
-	TRBV2	TRBJ2-1	-	TGTGCCAGCAGAGCTAGGCCCGGGGCCCAGGCGAATGAGCAGTTCTTC	CASRARPGAQANEQFF
-	TRBV21-1	TRBJ2-7	-	TGTGCCAGCAGCAAAGCGGAGGGTCACTGGCAATACGAGCAGTACTTC	CASSKAEGHWQYEQYF
TRBD1	TRBV29-1	TRBJ2-1	-	TGCAGCGCGGGACAGTACAATGAGCAGTTCTTC	CSAGQYNEQFF
-	TRBV10-2	TRBJ2-7	once	TGCGCCAGCAGGATAGGGCAGGTGGCCCCGGAGTACTTC	CASRIGQVAPEYF
-	TRBV4-1	TRBJ2-7	-	TGCGCCAGCAGCCAAGAAGCCAGCGTCGAGCAGTACTTC	CASSQEASVEQYF
TRBD1	TRBV3-1/TRBV3-2	TRBJ1-3	-	TGTGCCAGCAGCCAAGGGACAGGGACTGGAAACACCATATATTTT	CASSQGTGTGNTIYF
-	TRBV18	TRBJ1-2	-	TGTGCCAGCTCACCACCTTCCAATGTTCGTGAGGATGGCTACACCTTC	CASSPPSNVREDGYTF
TRBD2	TRBV20-1	TRBJ2-7	-	TGCAGTGCTAGTCAGTTAGCGGGAGTAAGGAACGAGCAGTACTTC	CSASQLAGVRNEQYF
-	TRBV19	TRBJ2-7	-	TGTGCCAGTAGTATAGCCCCGGGCAGCAGATTAACCTACGAGCAGTACTTC	CASSIAPGSRLTYEQYF
-	TRBV5-4	TRBJ2-7	-	TGTGCCAGCAGCTTATCCACAGAGTACGAGCAGTACTTC	CASSLSTEYEQYF
-	TRBV20-1	TRBJ1-5	once	TGCAGTGCTAGTAAGGCATATAGCAATCAGCCCCAGCATTTT	CSASKAYSNQPQHF
TRBD1	TRBV25-1	TRBJ2-7	few	TGTGCCAGCAGTGAATATAAGGGACAGCAAATCTACGAGCAGTACTTC	CASSEYKGQQIYEQYF
-	TRBV2	TRBJ2-1	-	TGTGCCAGCAGTCCCATAGCGGAGAACTACAATGAGCAGTTCTTC	CASSPIAENYNEQFF
-	TRBV18	TRBJ2-7	-	TGTGCCAGCCTAGGGGCCTACGAGCAGTACTTC	CASLGAYEQYF
-	TRBV7-8	TRBJ2-5	-	TGTGCCAGCAGCCTTATGCTAGGGGGTGAGACCCAGTACTTC	CASSLMLGGETQYF
-	TRBV6-1	TRBJ1-3	-	TGTGCCAGCAGTGAATCCGGGCGGCACACCATATATTTT	CASSESGRHTIYF
TRBD1	TRBV29-1	TRBJ1-2	-	TGCAGCGTGGACAGACAGGGGACTAACTATGGCTACACCTTC	CSVDRQGTNYGYTF
-	TRBV11-2	TRBJ2-4	-	TGTGCCAGCAGCTTAGTAGGCAGGGGAGCCAAAAACATTCAGTACTTC	CASSLVGRGAKNIQYF
TRBD1	TRBV2	TRBJ2-6	-	TGTGCCAGCACAAACATCCGACAGGGCTATAGCTCTGGGGCCAACGTCCTGACTTTC	CASTNIRQGYSSGANVLTF
-	TRBV7-2	TRBJ1-3	-	TGTGCCAGCAGCCCGAATCTGAACTCTGGAAACACCATATATTTT	CASSPNLNSGNTIYF
TRBD2	TRBV6-1	TRBJ2-1	-	TGTGCCAGCAGCGAAGGACTAGCGGGAGTGGCGGAGCAGTTCTTC	CASSEGLAGVAEQFF
-	TRBV11-3	TRBJ2-3	-	TGTGCCAGCAGCTTAAGTGCGAGTCGGGGCACAGATACGCAGTATTTT	CASSLSASRGTDTQYF
TRBD1	TRBV5-1	TRBJ1-1	-	TGCGCCAGCAGCAAGGACAGGGTCATGAACACTGAAGCTTTCTTT	CASSKDRVMNTEAFF
-	TRBV29-1	TRBJ2-7	-	TGCAGCGTTGTTGCGGACTCCTACGAGCAGTACTTC	CSVVADSYEQYF
-	TRBV12-3/TRBV12-4	TRBJ1-2	-	TGTGCCAGCAGCTCCCCTCCAGGGCAAGGCTACACCTTC	CASSSPPGQGYTF